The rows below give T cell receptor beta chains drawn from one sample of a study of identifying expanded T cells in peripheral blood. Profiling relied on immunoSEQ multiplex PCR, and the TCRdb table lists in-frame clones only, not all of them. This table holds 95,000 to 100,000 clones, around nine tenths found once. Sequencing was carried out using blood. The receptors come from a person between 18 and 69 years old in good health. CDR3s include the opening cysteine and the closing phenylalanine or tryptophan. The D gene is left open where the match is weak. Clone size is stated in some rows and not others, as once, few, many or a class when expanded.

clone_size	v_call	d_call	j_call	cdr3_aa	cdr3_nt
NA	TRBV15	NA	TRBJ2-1	CATSRAVQIYNEQFF	TGTGCCACCAGCAGAGCGGTGCAGATCTACAATGAGCAGTTCTTC
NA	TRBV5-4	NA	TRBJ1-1	CASSLDPRVRGMNTEAFF	TGTGCCAGCAGCTTGGACCCACGGGTCCGGGGCATGAACACTGAAGCTTTCTTT
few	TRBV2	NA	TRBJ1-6	CASSEVGDNSPLHF	TGTGCCAGCAGTGAGGTGGGCGATAATTCACCCCTCCACTTT
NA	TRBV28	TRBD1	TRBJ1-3	CASSLTGGANSGNTIYF	TGTGCCAGCAGTTTAACAGGGGGTGCTAACTCTGGAAACACCATATATTTT
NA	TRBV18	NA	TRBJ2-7	CASSPGLSSYEQYF	TGTGCCAGCTCACCGGGACTTAGCTCCTACGAGCAGTACTTC
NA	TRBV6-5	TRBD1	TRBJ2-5	CASSYQTGTQETQYF	TGTGCCAGCAGTTACCAGACAGGGACCCAAGAGACCCAGTACTTC
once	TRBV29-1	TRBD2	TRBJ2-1	CSVGWGGDEQFF	TGCAGTGTAGGCTGGGGGGGAGATGAGCAGTTCTTC
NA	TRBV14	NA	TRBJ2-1	CASSQFRGIYNEQFF	TGTGCCAGCAGCCAATTTCGGGGGATCTACAATGAGCAGTTCTTC
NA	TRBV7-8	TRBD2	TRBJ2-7	CASSPGVSGGSAEYF	TGTGCCAGCAGCCCCGGGGTTAGCGGGGGGTCCGCTGAGTACTTC
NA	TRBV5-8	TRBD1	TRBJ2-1	CASTGTGQGLDNEQFF	TGTGCCAGCACCGGTACTGGACAGGGTCTCGACAATGAGCAGTTCTTC
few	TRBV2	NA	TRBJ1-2	CASSALTMLCTF	TGTGCCAGCAGTGCTTTGACAATGTTGTGCACCTTC
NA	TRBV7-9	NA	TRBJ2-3	CASSLGGLSDTQYF	TGTGCCAGCAGCTTAGGGGGATTGTCAGATACGCAGTATTTT
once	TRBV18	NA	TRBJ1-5	CASSPNQGLGNQPQHF	TGTGCCAGCTCACCCAATCAGGGGCTGGGCAATCAGCCCCAGCATTTT
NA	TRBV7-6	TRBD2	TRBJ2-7	CASKAGMGSYEQYF	TGTGCCAGTAAAGCGGGAATGGGCTCCTACGAGCAGTACTTC
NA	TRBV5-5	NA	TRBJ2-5	CASSSTTEGETQYF	TGTGCCAGCAGCTCGACGACAGAGGGGGAGACCCAGTACTTC
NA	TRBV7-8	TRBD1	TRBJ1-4	CASSRTGNREKLFF	TGTGCCAGCAGCCGGACAGGGAATAGGGAAAAACTGTTTTTT
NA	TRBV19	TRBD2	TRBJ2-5	CASRGPGGETQYF	TGTGCCAGTCGAGGCCCGGGAGGGGAGACCCAGTACTTC
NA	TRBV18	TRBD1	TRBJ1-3	CASSPGTGSGNTIYF	TGTGCCAGCTCACCGGGGACAGGCTCTGGAAACACCATATATTTT
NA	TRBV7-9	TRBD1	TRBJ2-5	CASSYPQGAWETQYF	TGTGCCAGCAGCTACCCACAGGGGGCATGGGAGACCCAGTACTTC
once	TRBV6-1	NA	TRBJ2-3	CASSLQGLDTDTQYF	TGTGCCAGCAGCTTGCAGGGTTTAGACACAGATACGCAGTATTTT
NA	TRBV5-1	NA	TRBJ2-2	CASSLTGGPYTGELFF	TGCGCCAGCAGCCTCACGGGGGGCCCATACACCGGGGAGCTGTTTTTT
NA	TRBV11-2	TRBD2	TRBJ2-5	CASSLGRGGFEETQYF	TGTGCCAGCAGCTTAGGACGGGGGGGATTTGAGGAGACCCAGTACTTC
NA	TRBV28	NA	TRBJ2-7	CASSLRDEQYF	TGTGCCAGCAGCCTACGGGACGAGCAGTACTTC
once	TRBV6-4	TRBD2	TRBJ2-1	CASSALTSGGANEQFF	TGTGCCAGCAGTGCCCTTACTAGCGGGGGGGCCAATGAGCAGTTCTTC
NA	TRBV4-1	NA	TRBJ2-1	CASSQEGGWEQFF	TGCGCCAGCAGCCAAGAGGGGGGTTGGGAGCAGTTCTTC
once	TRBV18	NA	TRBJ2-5	CASSPLTGYQETQYF	TGTGCCAGCTCACCACTTACAGGGTACCAAGAGACCCAGTACTTC